Sequencing of this TCR beta chain was carried out in a study of CD8 T cells in Susac syndrome. A quantity of about 0.5 to 1 ug RNA underwent reverse transcription using random hexamers. From the immunoSEQ multiplex PCR reads, TCRdb called clonotypes with MiXCR, one entry per CDR3 protein. The sample consists of approximately 90,000 distinct CDR3 sequences, approximately 95% of them appearing once. Sequencing targeted TCR beta in T cells from blood (CD8+ and CD4+). Controls matched for age and sex were healthy donors. V was trimmed by 1 base and J by 3 bases, leaving 7 bases between them. Per the germline V gene, CDR1 is SGHAT and CDR2 is FQNNGV. The CDR3 consists of 13 residues.

The sample comprised CD8+ T cells from PBMCs. The sequence was obtained from a human donor in good health. The chain combines TRBV11-2 with TRBJ2-7, with D possibly called TRBD1 or TRBD2 (5 bases each). The CDR3 is CASSLGGNYEQYF. CDR3 DNA: TGTGCCAGCAGCTTAGGGGGGAACTACGAGCAGTACTTC. Supplemented by reference TRBV11-2 and TRBJ2-7, the full variable domain reads EAGVAQSPRYKIIEKRQSVAFWCNPISGHATLYWYQQILGQGPKLLIQFQNNGVVDDSQLPKDRFSAERLKGVDSTLKIQPAKLEDSAVYLCASSLGGNYEQYFGPGTRLTVT.